Following are 5 T cell receptor beta chains from one sample sequenced in a study of T cells in Graves' hyperthyroidism and ophthalmopathy. The source material, RNA transcripts, was used to amplify TCR beta CDR3 regions. During a first-round RT-PCR of the TCR CDR3, the HTBI primer set was used. Each CDR3 protein gets one entry after TCRdb re-called the multiplex PCR reads with MiXCR. The profile shows approximately 640,000 distinct CDR3 sequences, just under 45% of them singletons. The material sequenced was peripheral blood or thyroid tissue (not recorded which). The receptors come from an adult man with Graves' disease, either hyperthyroidism or ophthalmopathy (not recorded which).

CDR3 protein: CASVQQGYGYTF. The CDR3 bases are TGTGCCAGCGTCCAACAGGGCTATGGCTACACCTTC. The chain combines TRBV11-1 with TRBJ1-2, with D maybe TRBD1 (6 bases). In germline, CDR1 is SGHAT, CDR2 FQDESV (reference sequence). The CDR3 has 12 amino acids. The V and J ends lost 8 bases and 4 bases respectively, with 11 bases between them. Supplemented by reference TRBV11-1 and TRBJ1-2, the full variable domain reads EAEVAQSPRYKITEKSQAVAFWCDPISGHATLYWYRQILGQGPELLVQFQDESVVDDSQLPKDRFSAERLKGVDSTLKIQPAELGDSAMYLCASVQQGYGYTFGSGTRLTVV.

This clonotype has only a few counts. V and J are TRBV28 and TRBJ1-6, with D tentatively TRBD1 (5 bases). Trimming took off 8 bases at V and 10 bases at J, with 12 bases between the two ends. Germline V gene data show CDR1 as MDHEN and CDR2 as SYDVKM. The CDR3 has 12 residues. The CDR3 region has the DNA TGTGCCAGCTGGGGCCGGGTCTCACCCCTCCACTTT. Its translation: CASWGRVSPLHF.

CDR3 amino acids: CASTLGTSYEQYF. In DNA, the CDR3 is TGTGCCAGTACTTTGGGGACAAGCTACGAGCAGTACTTC. This chain connects TRBV7-9 to TRBJ2-7, with D tentatively TRBD1 (6 bases). This CDR3 region has 13 residues. Trimming left V 9 bases short and J 3 bases short, with 15 bases between. Germline V CDR1 and CDR2: SEHNR, FQNEAQ (reference sequence).

Many counts were recorded for this clonotype. J is TRBJ2-7 and V is TRBV10-3, with D maybe TRBD1 (5 bases). The CDR3 sequence is 13 residues long. Trimming left V 7 bases short and J 7 bases short, with 17 bases between. Germline loops: CDR1 ENHRY, CDR2 SYGVKD. CDR3 bases: TGTGCCATCAACAATCGCGACAGAGAAGAGCAGTACTTC. Translated, it gives CAINNRDREEQYF.

The chain recombines TRBV27 with TRBJ1-6, with no clear D. The germline CDR1 and CDR2 sequences are MNHEY and SMNVEV (reference sequence). V lost 3 bases to trimming and J lost 9 bases, with 12 bases between them. The CDR3 runs to 14 residues. The CDR3 loop reads CASSFGSVSSPLHF. The DNA of the CDR3 is TGTGCCAGCAGTTTCGGATCTGTGAGTTCACCCCTCCACTTT.